This T cell receptor beta chain was documented in a study of cytomegalovirus exposure and HLA in healthy donors. Study outcomes and limitations: The classifier was said to identify cytomegalovirus status with high specificity and sensitivity. Testing in vitro showed a few CMV-associated chains specific for CMV antigens. Across donors, most TCRs were seen rarely, yet some public ones were widespread. The authors enumerated 180 or so TCR beta chains as linked to cytomegalovirus.

Notes on this clone: Its specificity is not known.

Germline CDR1 is SGHAT and CDR2 is FQNNGV. The length of the CDR3 is 14 residues. J lost 5 bases, V lost 3 bases, and 5 bases had no gene match. Some clones are missing from TCRdb's copy, which holds only in-frame ones; the method was immunoSEQ multiplex PCR. The sample holds under 200,000 clones, around four fifths seen once. This sequence originates from a man aged 18 to 29 in good health and CMV-seropositive. Sample: PBMCs. The rearrangement uses TRBV11-2 and TRBJ1-1; 8 bases line up with TRBD1. The CDR3 sequence is CASSLQGAPTEAFF. CDR3 DNA: TGTGCCAGCAGCTTGCAGGGGGCGCCTACTGAAGCTTTCTTT. The variable domain in full, completed from reference TRBV11-2 and TRBJ1-1, reads EAGVAQSPRYKIIEKRQSVAFWCNPISGHATLYWYQQILGQGPKLLIQFQNNGVVDDSQLPKDRFSAERLKGVDSTLKIQPAKLEDSAVYLCASSLQGAPTEAFFGQGTRLTVV.